This passage covers 19 T cell receptor beta chains from one sample sequenced in a study of blood T cell repertoires in COVID-19. This table comes from immunoSEQ multiplex PCR, and its TCRdb copy is limited to in-frame clones, with some not included. There are 150,000 to 200,000 clones in the sample; roughly 90% occur only once, and less than 1.5% lies in the top ten. Sequenced sample: PBMCs or T cells enriched from blood (not recorded which). Receptors originate from a human donor with acute COVID-19. The donor label of this sample is uncertain.

This chain uses TRBV6-5 with TRBJ2-5, with D possibly TRBD1 on 6 matching bases. Trimming pared 7 bases from V and 1 base from J, leaving 10 bases between. Germline V gene sequence: CDR1 MNHEY, CDR2 SVGAGI. The CDR3 length is 13 residues. In nucleotides, the CDR3 is TGTGCCAGCAAGGCGGACAGCCAAGAGACCCAGTACTTC. Amino acids: CASKADSQETQYF.

V and J are TRBV27 and TRBJ2-7; D is perhaps TRBD1 (5 bases). The CDR3 has 13 amino acids. The germline V and J ends were trimmed by 2 bases and 12 bases, with 17 bases remaining between them. The germline gives CDR1 MNHEY, CDR2 SMNVEV (reference sequence). The DNA of the CDR3 is TGTGCCAGCAGTTTAAGGCCGCGATTTGGGGCGTACTTC. Protein: CASSLRPRFGAYF.

V and J are TRBV7-9 and TRBJ2-2; 8 nucleotides match TRBD2. V was pared by 5 bases and J by 6 bases, with 8 bases of the junction left unmatched. CDR1 is SEHNR, CDR2 FQNEAQ, per germline (reference sequence). The CDR3 totals 15 residues. DNA of the CDR3: TGTGCCAGCAGCCCCCAAGGACTAGCTCCCGGGGAGCTGTTTTTT. Encoded protein: CASSPQGLAPGELFF.

This chain connects TRBV7-6 to TRBJ2-1, with D unresolved. The V gene's germline CDR1 is SGHVS and CDR2 FNYEAQ. The ends were cut back, 2 bases at V and 8 bases at J, with 4 bases in the middle. CDR3 length: 11 residues. CDR3 in amino acids: CASSLSHEQFF. DNA of the CDR3: TGTGCCAGCAGCTTAAGCCATGAGCAGTTCTTC.

This clone was detected only once. The chain uses TRBV5-5 and TRBJ1-1; D remains ambiguous. Trimming stripped 0 bases from V and 1 base from J, with 7 bases between. The CDR3 covers 14 residues. CDR1 is SGHKS, CDR2 YYEKEE, per germline (reference sequence). CDR3 sequence reads: CASSLAPGNTEAFF. In nucleotides, the CDR3 is TGTGCCAGCAGCTTGGCGCCAGGGAACACTGAAGCTTTCTTT.

For the CDR3, the DNA is TGCGCCAGCAGCTTGGCCGAGGGACACTACTACAATGAGCAGTTCTTC. Residues: CASSLAEGHYYNEQFF. The rearrangement uses TRBV5-1 and TRBJ2-1; tentative D call: TRBD1 (6 bases). Trimming took off 0 bases at V and 3 bases at J, with 13 bases between the two ends. The CDR3 extends over 16 amino acids. The germline V gene has CDR1 SGHRS and CDR2 YFSETQ.

This rearrangement joins TRBV7-9 to TRBJ2-7, with TRBD1 as a possible D gene (5 bases). Germline CDR1 and CDR2: SEHNR and FQNEAQ (reference sequence). Deletions cut 4 bases from V and 0 bases from J, with 13 bases between. The CDR3 consists of 15 residues. For the CDR3, the DNA is TGTGCCAGCAGCTATCCCAGGGCCTCCTCCTACGAGCAGTACTTC. Translated, it gives CASSYPRASSYEQYF.

The chain joins TRBV24-1 to TRBJ2-3; D not resolved. Per the germline V gene, CDR1 is KGHDR and CDR2 is SFDVKD. The CDR3 loop spans 13 amino acids. With 4 bases removed from V and 6 bases from J, the gap between germline ends came to 10 bases. CDR3 DNA: TGTGCCACCAGTGAACCCGGTTGGGATACGCAGTATTTT. Protein: CATSEPGWDTQYF.

The V call is TRBV4-2, the J call TRBJ2-1; 10 bases are shared with TRBD1. The CDR3 extends over 14 amino acids. V was pared by 6 bases and J by 10 bases, with 9 bases of the junction left unmatched. CDR1 LGHNA and CDR2 YNFKEQ come from the germline V gene. In nucleotides, the CDR3 is TGTGCCAGCAGGGAGGGACAGGGGTTAGGGGAGCAGTTCTTC. Translation gives CASREGQGLGEQFF.

In its sample, this clone was seen once. The chain links TRBV5-1 to TRBJ1-2, with 10 bases lining up with TRBD1. The CDR3 runs 16 residues. Germline V gene sequence: CDR1 SGHRS, CDR2 YFSETQ. With 3 bases clipped from V and 0 bases from J, the junction kept 5 bases outside the gene matches. DNA for the CDR3: TGCGCCAGCAGCTCGACAGGGGGCAGGGCTAACTATGGCTACACCTTC. Residues: CASSSTGGRANYGYTF.

The gene calls are TRBV27 and TRBJ1-1; D is uncertain. This CDR3 contains 16 residues. In germline, CDR1 is MNHEY, CDR2 SMNVEV (reference sequence). Trimming stripped 5 bases from V and 1 base from J, with 17 bases between. Written as DNA, the CDR3 is TGTGCCAGCAGTCCGCTACCTTCGCTAAAGAACACTGAAGCTTTCTTT. It specifies CASSPLPSLKNTEAFF.

The chain carries TRBV5-6 and TRBJ2-7; 8 bases are shared with TRBD1. The trim removed 3 bases at V and 5 bases at J, leaving 4 bases unmatched. CDR1 and CDR2 (germline): SGHDT, YYEEEE. The CDR3 loop spans 13 amino acids. This CDR3 is CASSWVDRDEQYF. CDR3 in DNA: TGTGCCAGCAGCTGGGTGGACAGGGACGAGCAGTACTTC.

This clone was seen only a few times. The rearrangement links TRBV14 to TRBJ1-1; 8 bases map to TRBD1. This CDR3 has 19 amino acids. The junction had 13 bases not matched to a gene; V was cut back by 0 bases and J by 1 base. Looked up from germline, CDR1 is SGHDN and CDR2 is FVKESK. This CDR3 is CASSQDGSGGLGWNTEAFF. In DNA, the CDR3 is TGTGCCAGCAGCCAAGATGGTTCAGGGGGCCTGGGATGGAACACTGAAGCTTTCTTT.

CDR3 nucleotides: TGTGCCAGCAGCCTACTAGCAGGGGGGAATGAAAAACTGTTTTTT. This translates into CASSLLAGGNEKLFF. This sequence joins TRBV7-2 and TRBJ1-4, with TRBD1 matching over 7 bases. The CDR3 is 15 residues long. CDR1 is SGHTA and CDR2 is FQGNSA in the germline V gene. V trimming: 5 bases; J trimming: 5 bases; junction bases outside the gene matches: 8.

The chain uses TRBV5-4 and TRBJ2-1, with TRBD2 matching 8 bases. Germline V gene sequence: CDR1 SGHNT, CDR2 YYREEE (reference sequence). Trimming at V came to 3 bases and at J to 0 bases, leaving 5 bases not matched to a gene. This CDR3 contains 16 residues. The DNA of the CDR3 is TGTGCCAGCAGCTCCGTCGCGGGGGGCTCCTACAATGAGCAGTTCTTC. Amino acid sequence: CASSSVAGGSYNEQFF.

This chain connects TRBV5-1 to TRBJ1-2, with D maybe TRBD1 (5 bases). Trimming removed 0 bases from V and 2 bases from J, with 17 bases in between. From germline, CDR1 is SGHRS and CDR2 YFSETQ. The CDR3 covers 17 residues. CDR3 sequence reads: CASSLDGAADSNYGYTF. The CDR3 DNA is TGCGCCAGCAGCTTGGATGGGGCAGCCGATTCCAACTATGGCTACACCTTC.

The genes are TRBV5-5 and TRBJ2-7, with 9 bases identical to TRBD1. Germline lookup yields CDR1 SGHKS and CDR2 YYEKEE (reference sequence). This CDR3 has 14 residues. V gave up 4 bases and J gave up 0 bases; unmatched junction bases: 2. Here the CDR3 DNA reads TGTGCCAGCAGCCGACAGGGGGACTCCTACGAGCAGTACTTC. Its translation: CASSRQGDSYEQYF.

The chain links TRBV18 to TRBJ2-5; D is ambiguous. Germline V gene sequence: CDR1 KGHSH, CDR2 LQKENI. This CDR3 has 12 amino acids. The germline V and J ends were trimmed by 3 bases and 5 bases, with 7 bases remaining between them. CDR3 DNA: TGTGCCAGCTCACCTCTTAGCGAGACCCAGTACTTC. Translated: CASSPLSETQYF.

The chain couples TRBV11-2 to TRBJ2-5; D is unclear. Trimming took off 4 bases at V and 6 bases at J, with 6 bases between the two ends. The length of the CDR3 is 11 residues. In germline, CDR1 is SGHAT, CDR2 FQNNGV. The CDR3 sequence is CASSSIQTQYF. CDR3 bases: TGTGCCAGCAGCTCCATCCAGACCCAGTACTTC. Full variable domain (outside the CDR3, taken from reference TRBV11-2 and TRBJ2-5): EAGVAQSPRYKIIEKRQSVAFWCNPISGHATLYWYQQILGQGPKLLIQFQNNGVVDDSQLPKDRFSAERLKGVDSTLKIQPAKLEDSAVYLCASSSIQTQYFGPGTRLLVL.